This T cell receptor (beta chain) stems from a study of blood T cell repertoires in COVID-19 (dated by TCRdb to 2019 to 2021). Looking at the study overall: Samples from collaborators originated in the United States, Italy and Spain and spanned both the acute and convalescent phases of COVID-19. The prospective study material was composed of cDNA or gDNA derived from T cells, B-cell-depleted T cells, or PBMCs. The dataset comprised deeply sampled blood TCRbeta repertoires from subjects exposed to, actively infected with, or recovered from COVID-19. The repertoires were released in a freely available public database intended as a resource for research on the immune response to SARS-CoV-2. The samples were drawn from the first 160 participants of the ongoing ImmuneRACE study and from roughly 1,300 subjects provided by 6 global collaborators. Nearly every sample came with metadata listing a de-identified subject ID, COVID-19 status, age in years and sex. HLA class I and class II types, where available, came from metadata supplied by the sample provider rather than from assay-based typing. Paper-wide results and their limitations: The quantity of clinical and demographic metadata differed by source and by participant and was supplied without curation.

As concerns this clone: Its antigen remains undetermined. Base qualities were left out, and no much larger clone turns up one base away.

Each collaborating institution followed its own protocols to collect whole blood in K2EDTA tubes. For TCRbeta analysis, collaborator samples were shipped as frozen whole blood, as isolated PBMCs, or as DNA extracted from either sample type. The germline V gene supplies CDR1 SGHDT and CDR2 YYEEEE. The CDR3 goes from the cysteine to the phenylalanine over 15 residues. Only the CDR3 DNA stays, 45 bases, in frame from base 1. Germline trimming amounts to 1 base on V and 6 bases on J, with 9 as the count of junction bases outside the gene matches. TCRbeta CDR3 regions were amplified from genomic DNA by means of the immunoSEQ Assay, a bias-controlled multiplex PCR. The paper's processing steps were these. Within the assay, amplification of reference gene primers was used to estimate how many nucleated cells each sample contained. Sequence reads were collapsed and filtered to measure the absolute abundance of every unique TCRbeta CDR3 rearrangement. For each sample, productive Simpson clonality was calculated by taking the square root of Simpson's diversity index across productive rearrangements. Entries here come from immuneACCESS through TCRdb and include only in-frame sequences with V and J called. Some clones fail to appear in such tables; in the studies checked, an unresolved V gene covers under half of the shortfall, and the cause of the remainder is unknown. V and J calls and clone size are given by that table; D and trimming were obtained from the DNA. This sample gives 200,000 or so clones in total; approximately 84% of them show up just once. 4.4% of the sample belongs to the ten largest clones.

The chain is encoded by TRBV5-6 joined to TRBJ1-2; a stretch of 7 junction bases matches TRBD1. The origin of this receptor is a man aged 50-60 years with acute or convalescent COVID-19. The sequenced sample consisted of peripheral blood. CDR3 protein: CASSLYRGSLDGYTF. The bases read TGTGCCAGCAGCTTGTACAGGGGCAGTTTGGATGGCTACACCTTC.